This TCR beta chain derives from a study of T cells in localized non-small cell lung cancer. Clones were read by immunoSEQ multiplex PCR, and TCRdb kept only the in-frame ones, dropping some. The profile shows tens of thousands of clones, approximately 90% of them singletons. J was trimmed by 6 bases and V by 2 bases; bases with no gene match: 3. CDR3 length: 14 residues. Germline values: CDR1 MNHEY, CDR2 SVGAGI. Study-wide results and caveats: Tumor trailed uninvolved adjacent lung in T cell clonality, which peaked there.

As for this clone: No antigen is known for it.

The rearrangement joins TRBV6-5 to TRBJ2-5, with TRBD2 matching over 10 bases. Sequencing was performed on peripheral blood, taken before any cancer treatment. The receptor was derived from a man aged 40 to 69 with stage I lung adenocarcinoma. CDR3 sequence (DNA): TGTGCCAGCAGTTACGCTAGCGGGAGAAAGACCCAGTACTTC. Protein: CASSYASGRKTQYF.